This T cell receptor (beta chain) derives from a study of response to subunit inactivated influenza vaccine (dated by TCRdb to the late 2010s). At the level of the whole study: Deep quantitative T cell receptor repertoire profiling was used in the study to track responses to a trivalent subunit inactivated influenza vaccine. General findings and caveats noted by the study authors: The authors suggested that each seasonal influenza vaccination may recruit only a limited number of new T cells.

Library preparation was by RT-PCR. Reads for this sample came from an Illumina HiSeq 2500. TCRdb trimmed the raw reads at Q25, called clones with MiXCR and kept productive beta chains. Each entry is one CDR3 protein sequence, shown with its most common DNA and genes. The sample contains fewer than 600,000 distinct CDR3 sequences, approximately 7.7% of them found a single time. The ten largest clones take up about an eighth of the sample. For this chain, trimming is 2 bases at the V end and 4 bases at the J end, and the number of junction bases without a gene match is 3. The CDR3 sequence holds 16 residues, the cysteine and phenylalanine included. Only the CDR3 part of the read is kept: 48 bases, read in frame from the first base. This clonotype was seen a handful of times. The antigen it binds to is not known. Nothing much larger sits one base from this clone, and base qualities are not available.

Specimen: PBMCs from blood, collected around 25 months after vaccination. This TCR was sampled from a man aged 45 to 75 who received an inactivated influenza vaccine. Donor details come from another sample of the same person, matched by shared clones. The rearrangement combines TRBV12-3 or TRBV12-4 with TRBJ2-1, and TRBD2 aligns with 12 junction nucleotides. The encoded CDR3 is CASSLRLAGVYNEQFF. The nucleotides are TGTGCCAGCAGTTTACGACTAGCGGGAGTGTACAATGAGCAGTTCTTC.